One and the same sample provided the 16 T cell receptor beta chains below, sequenced in a study of radiotherapy plus CTLA-4 blockade in lung cancer (dated by TCRdb to 2017 to 2018). The receptor library was made with the immunoSEQ multiplex PCR assay. TCRdb stores this immuneACCESS table with in-frame sequences only. Part of the clones is absent; in the studies checked, under half of the shortfall reflects unresolved V genes, and no reason is known for the rest. The sample table shows approximately 83,000 clones, and under 80% are seen once. The top ten constitute under 5% of the sample. Sequenced material: peripheral blood, taken from a patient treated with radiotherapy plus ipilimumab. These receptors were obtained from a human donor with non-small cell lung cancer who had a partial response to radiotherapy plus ipilimumab. Some clones in this sample may be carry-over from other donors' samples.

The chain combines TRBV19 with TRBJ2-7; tentative D call: TRBD1 (5 bases). CDR3 length equals 13 residues. Germline lookup yields CDR1 LNHDA and CDR2 SQIVND (reference sequence). The V gene lost 9 bases and the J gene lost 0 bases, with 12 bases spanning the gap. CDR3 coding DNA: TGTGCCAGCTCACAGGCGAGCTCCTACGAGCAGTACTTC. It codes for CASSQASSYEQYF.

This sequence joins TRBV2 and TRBJ1-2, with D unresolved. V shed 5 bases and J shed 2 bases, with 9 bases lying between them. The V gene's germline CDR1 is SNHLY and CDR2 FYNNEI. The CDR3 length is 13 residues. The CDR3 region has the DNA TGTGCCAGCAGTCGTACAGCAAACTATGGCTACACCTTC. Protein: CASSRTANYGYTF.

The J gene is TRBJ2-7, the V gene TRBV11-2; 13 bases line up with TRBD2. Looked up from germline, CDR1 is SGHAT and CDR2 is FQNNGV. The ends lost 3 bases at V and 7 bases at J; junction bases unmatched: 12. The CDR3 has 17 residues. The CDR3, as DNA: TGTGCCAGCAGCTTCCCGGGACTAGCGGGACCTAGAGGGGAGCAGTACTTC. Translation gives CASSFPGLAGPRGEQYF. Full variable domain (rest looked up from reference TRBV11-2 and TRBJ2-7): EAGVAQSPRYKIIEKRQSVAFWCNPISGHATLYWYQQILGQGPKLLIQFQNNGVVDDSQLPKDRFSAERLKGVDSTLKIQPAKLEDSAVYLCASSFPGLAGPRGEQYFGPGTRLTVT.

This chain joins TRBV28 and TRBJ1-6; 8 nucleotides line up with TRBD1. V lost 4 bases, J lost 10 bases, and 9 bases stayed unmatched. CDR3 length: 15 amino acids. The V gene's germline CDR1 is MDHEN and CDR2 SYDVKM. In DNA form, the CDR3 reads TGTGCCAGCAGTTACTCCAGGGGGCTGGGATCACCCCTCCACTTT. Translated: CASSYSRGLGSPLHF.

V gene TRBV5-3 combines with J gene TRBJ1-6, with a tentative D call TRBD1 (5 bases). TRBV5-3 is given ORF status, its function remaining uncertain. Trimming cost V 5 bases and J 5 bases, with 14 bases left between them. This CDR3 is built from 15 residues. Written as DNA, the CDR3 is TGTGCCAGAAGTTGCTCTTTGACAGATAATTCACCCCTCCACTTT. Its translation is CARSCSLTDNSPLHF.

This sequence joins TRBV7-8 and TRBJ2-7; D might be TRBD1 (6 bases). Germline V gene lookup returns CDR1 SGHVS and CDR2 FQNEAQ. The CDR3 sequence is 14 residues long. The V and J ends lost 7 bases and 2 bases respectively, with 15 bases between them. CDR3 DNA sequence: TGTGCCAGCATGCCACCAGGACAGACCTACGAGCAGTACTTC. Residues: CASMPPGQTYEQYF. Variable domain in full (rest from reference TRBV7-8 and TRBJ2-7): GAGVSQSPRYKVAKRGQDVALRCDPISGHVSLFWYQQALGQGPEFLTYFQNEAQLDKSGLPSDRFFAERPEGSVSTLKIQRTQQEDSAVYLCASMPPGQTYEQYFGPGTRLTVT.

The rearrangement links TRBV5-6 to TRBJ1-5; a weak D match, TRBD1 (6 bases). This CDR3 is 16 amino acids long. V shed 4 bases and J shed 0 bases, with 14 bases lying between them. CDR1 and CDR2 from the germline V gene are SGHDT and YYEEEE. This CDR3 reads CASSRRGAYSNQPQHF. CDR3 DNA: TGTGCCAGCAGCCGCAGGGGTGCGTATAGCAATCAGCCCCAGCATTTT. Drawing the rest from reference TRBV5-6 and TRBJ1-5, the complete variable domain is DAGVTQSPTHLIKTRGQQVTLRCSPKSGHDTVSWYQQALGQGPQFIFQYYEEEERQRGNFPDRFSGHQFPNYSSELNVNALLLGDSALYLCASSRRGAYSNQPQHFGDGTRLSIL.

The genes are TRBV27 and TRBJ2-3; TRBD2 matches 8 bases. V lost 3 bases, J lost 2 bases, and 10 bases stayed unmatched. Germline CDR1 is MNHEY and CDR2 is SMNVEV (reference sequence). The CDR3 has 17 amino acids. This chain's CDR3 is CASSFILPGGPTDTQYF. CDR3 in DNA: TGTGCCAGCAGTTTCATCTTACCGGGGGGGCCCACAGATACGCAGTATTTT.

In its sample, this clone was seen once. V and J are TRBV28 and TRBJ2-7; 7 nucleotides line up with TRBD2. Germline V gives CDR1 MDHEN, CDR2 SYDVKM. Germline trimming cut 10 bases from V and 7 bases from J; bases unmatched to any gene: 16. The CDR3 covers 14 residues. In DNA form, the CDR3 reads TGTGCCACCAATACACTTGCGGGAGTGGGAGAGCAGTACTTC. Translating gives CATNTLAGVGEQYF.

The chain links TRBV5-1 to TRBJ2-3; 8 bases fit TRBD1. CDR3 length: 14 amino acids. Trimming removed 3 bases from V and 3 bases from J; junction bases left unmatched: 3. From germline, CDR1 is SGHRS and CDR2 YFSETQ. The CDR3 DNA reads as TGCGCCAGCAGCTGGACAGGGAGTACAGATACGCAGTATTTT. It specifies CASSWTGSTDTQYF.

The chain employs TRBV27 and TRBJ2-7; D possibly corresponds to TRBD1 (5 bases). The CDR3 spans 13 residues. The V end lost 7 bases, the J end lost 0 bases, and 10 bases lay between the germline ends. Germline-derived CDR1 and CDR2 are MNHEY and SMNVEV (reference sequence). This chain's CDR3 is CASKGFNSYEQYF. The DNA for the CDR3 is TGTGCCAGCAAGGGGTTCAACTCCTACGAGCAGTACTTC.

The genes are TRBV19 and TRBJ2-6, with TRBD1 identical over 8 bases. Trimming at V came to 9 bases and at J to 0 bases, leaving 4 bases not matched to a gene. Germline V lookup: CDR1 LNHDA, CDR2 SQIVND (reference sequence). The length of the CDR3 is 15 residues. Here the CDR3 DNA reads TGTGCCAGCAGACAGGGGAACTCTGGGGCCAACGTCCTGACTTTC. Translation: CASRQGNSGANVLTF.

This clone occurred once. The chain has TRBV18 and TRBJ2-7; 7 bases map to TRBD1. V trimming: 2 bases; J trimming: 6 bases; junction bases outside the gene matches: 10. Looked up from germline, CDR1 is KGHSH and CDR2 is LQKENI. The CDR3 has 15 amino acids. In nucleotides, the CDR3 is TGTGCCAGCTCACCAGTACGACAGGGTAAGGGCGAGCAGTACTTC. This encodes CASSPVRQGKGEQYF.

This clone has only one observation. V is TRBV5-6 and J is TRBJ2-3, with 8 bases matching TRBD1. The trim removed 4 bases at V and 0 bases at J, leaving 7 bases unmatched. CDR3 length: 16 residues. Germline assignment: CDR1 SGHDT and CDR2 YYEEEE. The CDR3 region has the DNA TGTGCCAGCAGCCGCGACAGGGGCCGAAGCACAGATACGCAGTATTTT. This sequence encodes CASSRDRGRSTDTQYF.

The V call is TRBV11-2, the J call TRBJ2-7, with 8 bases lining up with TRBD1. The germline V gene has CDR1 SGHAT and CDR2 FQNNGV. There are 14 residues in the CDR3. The V gene end was trimmed by 5 bases and the J gene end by 1 base; junction bases not matched to a gene: 4. CDR3 in amino acids: CASSQGQGSYEQYF. The CDR3 DNA is TGTGCCAGCAGCCAAGGACAGGGATCCTACGAGCAGTACTTC. The variable domain in full, completed from reference TRBV11-2 and TRBJ2-7, reads EAGVAQSPRYKIIEKRQSVAFWCNPISGHATLYWYQQILGQGPKLLIQFQNNGVVDDSQLPKDRFSAERLKGVDSTLKIQPAKLEDSAVYLCASSQGQGSYEQYFGPGTRLTVT.

This rearrangement joins TRBV25-1 to TRBJ2-7; possible D gene TRBD1, 6 bases. From germline, CDR1 is MGHDK and CDR2 SYGVNS. The CDR3 loop spans 15 amino acids. V dropped 5 bases and J dropped 0 bases, with 14 bases sitting between them. This CDR3 is CASSTGTLRSYEQYF. The CDR3 DNA reads TGTGCCAGCAGTACCGGGACACTACGCTCCTACGAGCAGTACTTC.